Listed below are T cell receptor beta chains from one sample, sequenced in a study of regulatory T cells in long-lasting Graves disease. In TCRdb, the multiplex PCR reads were re-called with MiXCR into one record per CDR3 protein. In the table there are over 250,000 distinct CDR3 sequences, roughly a fifth of which are singletons. The sequences come from peripheral blood mononuclear cells (PBMCs), collected when the disease was refractory, from a patient treated with antithyroid drugs. These receptors all stem from a female donor with Graves disease. The CDR3 runs from the conserved cysteine through the conserved F or W. D genes are given only for firm matches. A clone size is listed for some rows: how often the clone was seen (once, few, many), or a class if it is expanded.

CASSPGVMNTEAFF,TGTGCCAGCAGCCCAGGGGTCATGAACACTGAAGCTTTCTTT,14,.,TRBJ1-1,TRBV7-2,.
CASEGGGGWTEAFF,TGTGCCAGCGAGGGGGGCGGGGGGTGGACTGAAGCTTTCTTT,14,.,TRBJ1-1,TRBV2,many
CASLHGETGELFF,TGTGCCAGCCTCCACGGGGAAACCGGGGAGCTGTTTTTT,13,.,TRBJ2-2,TRBV3-1,.
CASSIKKGSTEAFF,TGTGCCAGTAGTATAAAGAAGGGGTCCACTGAAGCTTTCTTT,14,.,TRBJ1-1,TRBV19,.
CASSSPGLAGEETQYF,TGTGCCAGCAGTTCGCCGGGACTAGCGGGGGAAGAGACCCAGTACTTC,16,TRBD2,TRBJ2-5,TRBV6-5,many
CASSFRVSPLHF,TGTGCCAGCAGCTTCAGGGTTTCACCCCTCCACTTT,12,.,TRBJ1-6,TRBV5-6,.
CASSEAGQGIRPQHF,TGTGCCAGCAGTGAAGCGGGACAGGGAATCCGGCCCCAGCATTTT,15,TRBD1,TRBJ1-5,TRBV2,many
CAISDSTYGYTF,TGTGCCATCTCGGACAGCACCTATGGCTACACCTTC,12,.,TRBJ1-2,TRBV10-3,many
CASSVGPMAGETQYF,TGTGCCAGCAGCGTCGGCCCCATGGCAGGAGAGACCCAGTACTTC,15,.,TRBJ2-5,TRBV5-5,many
CASSSGDGSNYGYTF,TGTGCCAGCAGCTCGGGGGACGGATCTAACTATGGCTACACCTTC,15,.,TRBJ1-2,TRBV27,.
CASSFPDTPYEQYF,TGTGCCAGCAGTTTTCCGGACACACCATACGAGCAGTACTTC,14,.,TRBJ2-7,TRBV28,many
CSARPRTSGRAVVEQYF,TGCAGTGCTAGGCCACGGACTAGCGGGAGGGCCGTAGTTGAGCAGTACTTC,17,TRBD2,TRBJ2-7,TRBV20-1,.
CASSASGYEQYF,TGTGCCAGCAGCGCTAGCGGATACGAGCAGTACTTC,12,TRBD2,TRBJ2-7,TRBV2,many
CSARISGRPYEQYF,TGCAGTGCTCGGATAAGCGGGAGACCCTACGAGCAGTACTTC,14,TRBD2,TRBJ2-7,TRBV20-1,few
CATPGHSYNEQFF,TGCGCCACTCCGGGACATTCCTACAATGAGCAGTTCTTC,13,.,TRBJ2-1,TRBV5-1,.
CATPLPDGPYEQYF,TGTGCCACTCCCCTCCCGGACGGTCCCTACGAGCAGTACTTC,14,.,TRBJ2-7,TRBV6-1,many
CASNYGYTF,TGTGCCAGCAACTATGGCTACACCTTC,9,.,TRBJ1-2,TRBV6-1,many
CASIMTSGSITGELFF,TGTGCCAGCATTATGACTAGCGGGAGTATAACCGGGGAGCTGTTTTTT,16,TRBD2,TRBJ2-2,TRBV6-1,many
CASSFMFLGSNQPQHF,TGTGCCAGCAGTTTCATGTTTTTAGGGAGCAATCAGCCCCAGCATTTT,16,.,TRBJ1-5,TRBV28,many
CAWGTGGKTEAFF,TGTGCCTGGGGGACAGGGGGCAAGACTGAAGCTTTCTTT,13,TRBD1,TRBJ1-1,TRBV30,few
CASRVAGGMSEQYF,TGTGCCAGCAGGGTAGCGGGAGGGATGTCCGAGCAGTACTTC,14,TRBD2,TRBJ2-7,TRBV28,few
CASSEGPGGVAQYF,TGTGCCAGCAGTGAAGGCCCGGGGGGAGTAGCCCAGTACTTC,14,TRBD2,TRBJ2-5,TRBV2,many
CASSYYDGEETQYF,TGTGCCAGCAGTTACTACGACGGTGAAGAGACCCAGTACTTC,14,.,TRBJ2-5,TRBV6-4,.
CSARQGNGIIQYF,TGCAGTGCTAGACAGGGTAATGGAATCATTCAGTACTTC,13,.,TRBJ2-4,TRBV20-1,few
CSAVLEPSSYNEQFF,TGCAGTGCTGTACTAGAACCGAGCTCCTACAATGAGCAGTTCTTC,15,.,TRBJ2-1,TRBV20-1,few
CASSPFSGVSYEQYF,TGTGCCAGCAGCCCCTTTAGCGGGGTCTCCTACGAGCAGTACTTC,15,TRBD2,TRBJ2-7,TRBV7-2,few
CASSQDRGQGGDQPQHF,TGCGCCAGCAGCCAAGATAGGGGCCAGGGAGGGGATCAGCCCCAGCATTTT,17,.,TRBJ1-5,TRBV4-1,.
CASTGERTTDTQYF,TGTGCCAGTACAGGGGAGCGCACCACAGATACGCAGTATTTT,14,TRBD1,TRBJ2-3,TRBV5-5,many
CSASGGNNQPQHF,TGCAGTGCTAGTGGAGGGAACAATCAGCCCCAGCATTTT,13,.,TRBJ1-5,TRBV20-1,.
CASSPRQLHTEAFF,TGTGCCAGCAGCCCTCGACAGTTGCACACTGAAGCTTTCTTT,14,.,TRBJ1-1,TRBV9,.
CASSEQWTGVGYTF,TGCGCCAGCAGCGAGCAGTGGACAGGGGTTGGCTACACCTTC,14,TRBD1,TRBJ1-2,TRBV4-1,.
CASTQGSGRYEQYF,TGTGCCAGCACCCAGGGAAGTGGAAGATACGAGCAGTACTTC,14,.,TRBJ2-7,TRBV5-5,.
CASSFGESDTQYF,TGTGCCAGCAGTTTTGGGGAGTCAGATACGCAGTATTTT,13,.,TRBJ2-3,TRBV28,few